A single count supports the clone carrying this TCR beta chain. No antigen is known for it. FACS was used to enrich TEMRA cells, whereas the CD8+ and CD4+ T cells were obtained by negative isolation. This entry comes from a study of CD8 T cells in Susac syndrome. Across the study: Of the sequenced Susac syndrome patients, over 5 had active disease and fewer than ten were in remission.

RNA in amounts of about 0.5 to 1 ug was reverse transcribed with random hexamers. Each CDR3 protein is one row after TCRdb ran MiXCR on the immunoSEQ multiplex PCR reads. Here the sample spans 95,000 to 150,000 distinct CDR3 sequences, around 94% being singletons. Study findings and constraints: The number of Susac-specific public clones found was approximately 17 in total CD8+ repertoires and four to six in CD8+ TEMRA repertoires. CD8+ clones in Susac expanded most in TEMRA cells and active patients.

The sequence was obtained from a human donor with Susac syndrome. Sequenced: CD8+ T cells from PBMCs.

CDR3 region: CASSHRDRVSYEQYF. The CDR3 nucleotides read TGTGCCAGCAGCCACCGGGACAGGGTCTCCTACGAGCAGTACTTC. The rearrangement joins TRBV12-3 or TRBV12-4 to TRBJ2-7; 9 nucleotides match TRBD1. This CDR3 comprises 15 residues. With 6 bases clipped from V and 0 bases from J, the junction kept 6 bases outside the gene matches.